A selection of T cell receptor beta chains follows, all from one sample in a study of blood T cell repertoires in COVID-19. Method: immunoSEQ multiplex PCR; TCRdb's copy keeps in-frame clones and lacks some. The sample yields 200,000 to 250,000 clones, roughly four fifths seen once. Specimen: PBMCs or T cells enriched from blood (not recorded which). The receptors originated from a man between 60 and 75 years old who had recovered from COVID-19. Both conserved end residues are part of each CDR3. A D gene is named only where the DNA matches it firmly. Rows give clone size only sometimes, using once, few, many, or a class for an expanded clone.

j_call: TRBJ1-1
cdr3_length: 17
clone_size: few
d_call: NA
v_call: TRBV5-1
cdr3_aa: CASSLVGVGPQGNEAFF
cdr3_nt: TGCGCCAGCAGCTTGGTCGGGGTAGGCCCACAAGGGAATGAAGCTTTCTTT

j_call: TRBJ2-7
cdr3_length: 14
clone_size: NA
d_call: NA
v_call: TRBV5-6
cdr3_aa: CASSLAGVRSEQYF
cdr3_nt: TGTGCCAGCAGCTTGGCCGGGGTCCGTTCTGAGCAGTACTTC

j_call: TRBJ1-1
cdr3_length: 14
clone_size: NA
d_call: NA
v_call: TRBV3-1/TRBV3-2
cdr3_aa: CASSLPPLRTEAFF
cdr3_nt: TGTGCCAGCAGCCTCCCCCCCTTGCGCACTGAAGCTTTCTTT

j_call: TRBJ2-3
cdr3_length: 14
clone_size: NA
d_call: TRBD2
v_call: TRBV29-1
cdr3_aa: CSVEAGGGTDTQYF
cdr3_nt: TGCAGCGTTGAAGCGGGGGGAGGAACAGATACGCAGTATTTT

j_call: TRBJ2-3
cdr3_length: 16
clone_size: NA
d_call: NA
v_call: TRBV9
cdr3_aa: CASSVWLAASTDTQYF
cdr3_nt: TGTGCCAGCAGCGTATGGCTAGCAGCTAGCACAGATACGCAGTATTTT

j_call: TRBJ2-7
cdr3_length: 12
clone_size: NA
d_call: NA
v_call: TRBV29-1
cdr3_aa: CSVGDNSYEQYF
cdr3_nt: TGCAGCGTTGGGGACAACTCCTACGAGCAGTACTTC

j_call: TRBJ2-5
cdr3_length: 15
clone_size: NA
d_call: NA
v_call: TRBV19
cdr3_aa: CASRSEGGGLETQYF
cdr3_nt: TGTGCCAGTAGATCGGAGGGGGGGGGCCTGGAGACCCAGTACTTC

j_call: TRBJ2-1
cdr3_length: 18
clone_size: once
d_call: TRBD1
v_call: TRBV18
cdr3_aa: CASSPWTGSTGTGNEQFF
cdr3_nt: TGTGCCAGCTCACCCTGGACAGGGAGTACAGGGACGGGCAATGAGCAGTTCTTC

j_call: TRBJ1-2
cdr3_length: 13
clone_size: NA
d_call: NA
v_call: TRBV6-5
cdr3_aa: CASSYGPNYGYTF
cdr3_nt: TGTGCCAGCAGTTACGGGCCTAACTATGGCTACACCTTC

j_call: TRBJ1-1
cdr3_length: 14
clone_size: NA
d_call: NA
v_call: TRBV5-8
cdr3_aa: CASSFGILNTEAFF
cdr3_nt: TGTGCCAGCAGCTTCGGGATCTTGAACACTGAAGCTTTCTTT

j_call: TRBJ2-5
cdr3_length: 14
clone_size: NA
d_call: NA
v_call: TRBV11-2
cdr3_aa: CASSLERQSETQYF
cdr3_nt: TGTGCCAGCAGCTTAGAGAGACAATCGGAGACCCAGTACTTC

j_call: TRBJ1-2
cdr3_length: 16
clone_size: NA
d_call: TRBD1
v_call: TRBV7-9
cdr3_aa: CASSQAGTGGWYGYTF
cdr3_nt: TGTGCCAGCAGCCAAGCCGGGACAGGGGGCTGGTATGGCTACACCTTC

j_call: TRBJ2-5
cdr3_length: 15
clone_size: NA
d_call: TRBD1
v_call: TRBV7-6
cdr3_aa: CASSSTTGAGETQYF
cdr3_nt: TGTGCCAGCAGCTCGACGACAGGGGCGGGAGAGACCCAGTACTTC

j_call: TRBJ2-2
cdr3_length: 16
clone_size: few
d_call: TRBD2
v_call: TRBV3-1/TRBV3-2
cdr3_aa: CASSQVAGANTGELFF
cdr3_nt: TGTGCCAGCAGCCAAGTAGCGGGGGCGAACACCGGGGAGCTGTTTTTT

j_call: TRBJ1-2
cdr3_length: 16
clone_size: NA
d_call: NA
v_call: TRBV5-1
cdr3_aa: CASSLAGGPSNYGYTF
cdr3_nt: TGCGCCAGCAGCTTGGCCGGGGGGCCCTCTAACTATGGCTACACCTTC

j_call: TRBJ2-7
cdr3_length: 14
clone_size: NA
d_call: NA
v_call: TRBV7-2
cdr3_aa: CASNRDTLSYEQYF
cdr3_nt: TGTGCCAGCAACCGGGACACCCTCTCCTACGAGCAGTACTTC

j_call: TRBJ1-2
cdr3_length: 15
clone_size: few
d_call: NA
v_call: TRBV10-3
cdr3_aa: CAIRQTETPNYGYTF
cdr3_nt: TGTGCCATCAGGCAGACAGAAACACCTAACTATGGCTACACCTTC

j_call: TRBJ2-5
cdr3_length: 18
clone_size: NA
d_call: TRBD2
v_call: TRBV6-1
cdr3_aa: CASSERNLAGAQKETQYF
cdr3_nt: TGTGCCAGCAGTGAAAGGAACCTAGCGGGGGCACAAAAAGAGACCCAGTACTTC

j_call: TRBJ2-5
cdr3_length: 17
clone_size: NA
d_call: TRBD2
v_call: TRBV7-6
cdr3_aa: CASSLPSSGGAQETQYF
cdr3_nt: TGTGCCAGCAGCTTACCGTCTAGCGGGGGGGCCCAAGAGACCCAGTACTTC

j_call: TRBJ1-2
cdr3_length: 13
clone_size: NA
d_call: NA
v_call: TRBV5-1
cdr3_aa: CASSRGEDYGYTF
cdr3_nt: TGCGCCAGCAGCCGCGGCGAGGACTATGGCTACACCTTC

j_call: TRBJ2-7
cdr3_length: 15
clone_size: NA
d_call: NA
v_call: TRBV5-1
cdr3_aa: CASSLGPGGGFEQYF
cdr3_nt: TGCGCCAGCAGCTTGGGGCCCGGGGGTGGGTTCGAGCAGTACTTC

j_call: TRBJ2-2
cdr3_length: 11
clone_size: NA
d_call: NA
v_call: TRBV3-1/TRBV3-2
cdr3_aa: CASSRGRELFF
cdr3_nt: TGTGCCAGCAGTCGCGGAAGGGAGCTGTTTTTT

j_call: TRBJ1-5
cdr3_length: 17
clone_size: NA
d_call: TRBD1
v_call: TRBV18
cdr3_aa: CASSLPGQGNRNQPQHF
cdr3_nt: TGTGCCAGCTCACTCCCGGGACAGGGAAATCGGAATCAGCCCCAGCATTTT

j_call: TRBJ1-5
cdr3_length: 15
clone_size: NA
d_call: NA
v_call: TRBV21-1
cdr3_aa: CASSEQGVGNQPQHF
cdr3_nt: TGTGCCAGCAGCGAGCAGGGGGTAGGCAATCAGCCCCAGCATTTT

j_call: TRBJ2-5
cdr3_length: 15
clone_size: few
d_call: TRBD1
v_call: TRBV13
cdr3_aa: CASSYGQGREETQYF
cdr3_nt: TGTGCCAGCAGCTATGGACAGGGAAGAGAGGAGACCCAGTACTTC

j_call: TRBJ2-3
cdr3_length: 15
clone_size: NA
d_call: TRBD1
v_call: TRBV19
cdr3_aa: CASRSTGGPADTQYF
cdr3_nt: TGTGCCAGTAGATCGACAGGGGGCCCGGCAGATACGCAGTATTTT

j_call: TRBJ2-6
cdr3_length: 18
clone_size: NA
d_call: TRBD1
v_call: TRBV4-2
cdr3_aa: CASSQRQGTYSGANVLTF
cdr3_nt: TGTGCCAGCAGCCAACGACAGGGTACCTACTCTGGGGCCAACGTCCTGACTTTC

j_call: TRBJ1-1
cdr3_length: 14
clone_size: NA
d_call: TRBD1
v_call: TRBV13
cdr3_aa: CASSSGQGAFEAFF
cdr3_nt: TGTGCCAGCAGCTCGGGACAGGGGGCGTTTGAAGCTTTCTTT

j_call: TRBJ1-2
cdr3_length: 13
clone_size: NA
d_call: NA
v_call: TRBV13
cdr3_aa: CASSLPASYGYTF
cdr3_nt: TGTGCCAGCAGCTTACCTGCTAGCTATGGCTACACCTTC

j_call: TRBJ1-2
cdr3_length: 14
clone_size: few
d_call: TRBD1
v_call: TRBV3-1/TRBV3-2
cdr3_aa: CASSLDRGGSGYTF
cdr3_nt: TGTGCCAGCAGCCTGGACAGGGGAGGGTCTGGCTACACCTTC

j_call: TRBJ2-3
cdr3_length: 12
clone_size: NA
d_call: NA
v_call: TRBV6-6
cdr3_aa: CASRRFTDTQYF
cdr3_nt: TGTGCCAGCAGGAGATTTACAGATACGCAGTATTTT

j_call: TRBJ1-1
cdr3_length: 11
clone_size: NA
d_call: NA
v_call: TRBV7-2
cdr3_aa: CASSLGQKAFF
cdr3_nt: TGTGCCAGCAGCTTAGGACAGAAAGCTTTCTTT

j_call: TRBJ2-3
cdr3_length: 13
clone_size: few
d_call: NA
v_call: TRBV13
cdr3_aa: CASSFGNTDTQYF
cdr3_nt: TGTGCCAGCAGTTTCGGGAACACAGATACGCAGTATTTT

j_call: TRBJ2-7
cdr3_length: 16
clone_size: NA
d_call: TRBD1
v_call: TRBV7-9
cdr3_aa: CASSLARGQGNNEQYF
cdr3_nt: TGTGCCAGCAGCTTAGCGCGTGGACAGGGAAACAACGAGCAGTACTTC

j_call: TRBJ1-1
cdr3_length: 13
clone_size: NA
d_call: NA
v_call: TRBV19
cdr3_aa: CASSVTENTEAFF
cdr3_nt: TGTGCCAGTAGTGTGACTGAGAACACTGAAGCTTTCTTT

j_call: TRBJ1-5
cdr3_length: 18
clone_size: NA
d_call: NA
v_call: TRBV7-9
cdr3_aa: CASSLNLFRGGPNQPQHF
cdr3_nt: TGTGCCAGCAGCTTAAATTTATTTCGGGGAGGCCCTAATCAGCCCCAGCATTTT

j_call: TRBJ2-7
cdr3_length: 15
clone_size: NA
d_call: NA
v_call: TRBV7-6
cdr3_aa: CASSLTGIGSYEQYF
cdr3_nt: TGTGCCAGCAGCTTAACGGGGATCGGGTCCTACGAGCAGTACTTC

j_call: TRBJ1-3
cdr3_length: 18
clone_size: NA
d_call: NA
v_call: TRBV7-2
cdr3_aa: CASSLEGRGRGSGNTIYF
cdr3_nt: TGTGCCAGCAGCTTGGAGGGACGGGGACGTGGCTCTGGAAACACCATATATTTT

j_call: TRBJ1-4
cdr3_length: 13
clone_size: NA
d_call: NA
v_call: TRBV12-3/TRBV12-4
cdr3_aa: CASSLTGNEKLFF
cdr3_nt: TGTGCCAGCAGTTTGACAGGCAATGAAAAACTGTTTTTT

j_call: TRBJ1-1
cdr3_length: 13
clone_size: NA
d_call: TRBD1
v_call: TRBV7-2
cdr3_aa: CASSATGATEAFF
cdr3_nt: TGTGCCAGCAGCGCCACAGGGGCCACTGAAGCTTTCTTT

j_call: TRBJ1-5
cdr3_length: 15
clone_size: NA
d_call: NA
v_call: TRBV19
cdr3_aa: CASSWGRLGNQPQHF
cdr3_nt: TGTGCCAGTAGTTGGGGCAGGCTCGGCAATCAGCCCCAGCATTTT

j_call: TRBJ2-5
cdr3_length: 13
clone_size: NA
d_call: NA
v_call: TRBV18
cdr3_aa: CASSSSMRETQYF
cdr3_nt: TGTGCCAGCTCATCATCGATGCGAGAGACCCAGTACTTC

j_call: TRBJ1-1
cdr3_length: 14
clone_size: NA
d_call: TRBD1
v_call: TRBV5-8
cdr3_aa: CASGRGQVNTEAFF
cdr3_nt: TGTGCCAGCGGGAGGGGACAGGTGAACACTGAAGCTTTCTTT